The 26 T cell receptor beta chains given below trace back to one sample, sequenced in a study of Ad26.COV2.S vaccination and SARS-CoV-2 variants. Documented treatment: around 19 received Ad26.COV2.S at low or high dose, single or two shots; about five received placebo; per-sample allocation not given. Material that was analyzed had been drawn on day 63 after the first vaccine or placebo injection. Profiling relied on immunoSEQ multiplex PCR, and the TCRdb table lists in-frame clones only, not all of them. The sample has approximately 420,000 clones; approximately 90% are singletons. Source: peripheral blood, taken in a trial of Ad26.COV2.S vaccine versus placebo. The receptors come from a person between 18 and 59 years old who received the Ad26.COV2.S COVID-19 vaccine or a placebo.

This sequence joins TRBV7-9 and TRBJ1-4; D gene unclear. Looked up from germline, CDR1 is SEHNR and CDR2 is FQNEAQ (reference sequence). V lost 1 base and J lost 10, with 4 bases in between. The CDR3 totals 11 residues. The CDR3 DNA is TGTGCCAGCAGCTTAGGGGGAAAACTGTTTTTT. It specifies CASSLGGKLFF.

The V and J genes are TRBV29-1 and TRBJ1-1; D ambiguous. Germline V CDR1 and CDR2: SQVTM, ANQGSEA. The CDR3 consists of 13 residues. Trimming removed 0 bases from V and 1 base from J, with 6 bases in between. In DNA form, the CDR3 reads TGCAGCGTTGAAGATACAGAGAACACTGAAGCTTTCTTT. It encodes CSVEDTENTEAFF.

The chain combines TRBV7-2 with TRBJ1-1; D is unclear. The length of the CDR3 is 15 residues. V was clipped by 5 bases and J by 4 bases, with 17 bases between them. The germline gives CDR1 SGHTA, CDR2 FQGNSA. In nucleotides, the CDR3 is TGTGCCAGCAGCCCAGAACCTCGGGAGGCCACTGAAGCTTTCTTT. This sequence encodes CASSPEPREATEAFF.

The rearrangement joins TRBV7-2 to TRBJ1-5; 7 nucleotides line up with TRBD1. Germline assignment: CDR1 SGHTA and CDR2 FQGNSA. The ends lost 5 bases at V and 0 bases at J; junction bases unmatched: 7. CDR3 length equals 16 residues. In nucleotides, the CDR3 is TGTGCCAGCAGCCCGGGGACAGCCTATAGCAATCAGCCCCAGCATTTT. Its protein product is CASSPGTAYSNQPQHF. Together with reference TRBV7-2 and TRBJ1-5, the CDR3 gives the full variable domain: GAGVSQSPSNKVTEKGKDVELRCDPISGHTALYWYRQSLGQGLEFLIYFQGNSAPDKSGLPSDRFSAERTGGSVSTLTIQRTQQEDSAVYLCASSPGTAYSNQPQHFGDGTRLSIL.

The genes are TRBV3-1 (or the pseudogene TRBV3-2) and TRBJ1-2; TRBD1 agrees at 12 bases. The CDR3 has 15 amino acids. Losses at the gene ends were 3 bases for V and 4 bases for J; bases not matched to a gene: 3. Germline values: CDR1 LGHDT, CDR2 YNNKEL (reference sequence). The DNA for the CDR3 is TGTGCCAGCAGCCAGGGACAGGGGGCGGCCTATGGCTACACCTTC. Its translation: CASSQGQGAAYGYTF.

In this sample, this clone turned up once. The CDR3 sequence: CASSLGGPPYNEQFF. As DNA, the CDR3 is TGCGCCAGCAGCTTGGGGGGGCCGCCCTACAATGAGCAGTTCTTC. The chain carries TRBV5-1 and TRBJ2-1; D perhaps matches TRBD1 (6 bases). Germline lookup yields CDR1 SGHRS and CDR2 YFSETQ. There are 15 residues in the CDR3. Trimming left V 0 bases short and J 2 bases short, with 9 bases between.

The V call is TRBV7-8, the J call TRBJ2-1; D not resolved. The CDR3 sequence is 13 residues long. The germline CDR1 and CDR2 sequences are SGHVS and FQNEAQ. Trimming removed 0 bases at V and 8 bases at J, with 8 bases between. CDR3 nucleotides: TGTGCCAGCAGCTTAGCAGGGTTCGATGAGCAGTTCTTC. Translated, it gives CASSLAGFDEQFF.

The CDR3 is CASALTGTGELFF. The CDR3 nucleotides read TGTGCCAGTGCCCTAACTGGCACCGGGGAGCTGTTTTTT. This chain connects TRBV19 to TRBJ2-2; D gene ambiguous. The CDR3 is 13 residues long. Germline values: CDR1 LNHDA, CDR2 SQIVND (reference sequence). Trimming pared 8 bases from V and 4 bases from J, leaving 11 bases between.

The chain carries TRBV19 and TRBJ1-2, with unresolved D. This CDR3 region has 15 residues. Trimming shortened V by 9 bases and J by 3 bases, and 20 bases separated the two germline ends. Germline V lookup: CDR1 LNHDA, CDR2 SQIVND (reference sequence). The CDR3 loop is CASPLFQVSHYGYTF. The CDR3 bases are TGTGCCAGCCCGCTGTTTCAGGTATCTCACTATGGCTACACCTTC.

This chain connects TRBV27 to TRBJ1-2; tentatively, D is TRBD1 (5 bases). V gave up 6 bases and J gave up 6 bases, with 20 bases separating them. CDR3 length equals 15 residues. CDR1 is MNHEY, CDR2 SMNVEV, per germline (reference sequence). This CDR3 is CASRPPGGGPNGYTF. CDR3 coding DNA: TGTGCCAGCAGACCCCCGGGCGGGGGACCAAATGGCTACACCTTC.

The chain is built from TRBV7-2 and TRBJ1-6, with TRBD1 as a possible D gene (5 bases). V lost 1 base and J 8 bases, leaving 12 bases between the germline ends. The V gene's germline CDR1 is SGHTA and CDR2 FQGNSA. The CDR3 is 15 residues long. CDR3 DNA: TGTGCCAGCAGCTTAGATGACAGACTTTATTCACCCCTCCACTTT. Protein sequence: CASSLDDRLYSPLHF.

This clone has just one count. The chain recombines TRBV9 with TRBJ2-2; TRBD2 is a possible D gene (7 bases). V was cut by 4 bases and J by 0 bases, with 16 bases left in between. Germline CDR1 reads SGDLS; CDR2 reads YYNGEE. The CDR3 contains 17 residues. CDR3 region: CASSSPRGAPNTGELFF. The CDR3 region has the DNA TGTGCCAGCAGCTCCCCCCGGGGGGCCCCGAACACCGGGGAGCTGTTTTTT.

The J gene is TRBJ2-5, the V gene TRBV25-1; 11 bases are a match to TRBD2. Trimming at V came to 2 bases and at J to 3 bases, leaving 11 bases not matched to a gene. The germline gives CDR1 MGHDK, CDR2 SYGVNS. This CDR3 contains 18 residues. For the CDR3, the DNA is TGTGCCAGCAGTGAAGCCGGAACTAGCGGGGGAAGGGAAGAGACCCAGTACTTC. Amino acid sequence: CASSEAGTSGGREETQYF.

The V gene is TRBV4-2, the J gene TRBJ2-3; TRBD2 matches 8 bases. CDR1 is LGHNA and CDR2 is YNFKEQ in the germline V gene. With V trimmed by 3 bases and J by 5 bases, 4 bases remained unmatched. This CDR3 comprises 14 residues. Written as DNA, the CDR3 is TGTGCCAGCAGCCAGACGGGGGGGAGAGATACGCAGTATTTT. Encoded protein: CASSQTGGRDTQYF.

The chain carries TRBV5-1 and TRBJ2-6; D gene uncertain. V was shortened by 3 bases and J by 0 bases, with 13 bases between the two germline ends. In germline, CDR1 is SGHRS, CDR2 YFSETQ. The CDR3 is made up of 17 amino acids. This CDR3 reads CASSWTGSSSGANVLTF. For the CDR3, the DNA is TGCGCCAGCAGCTGGACCGGGTCCTCCTCTGGGGCCAACGTCCTGACTTTC.

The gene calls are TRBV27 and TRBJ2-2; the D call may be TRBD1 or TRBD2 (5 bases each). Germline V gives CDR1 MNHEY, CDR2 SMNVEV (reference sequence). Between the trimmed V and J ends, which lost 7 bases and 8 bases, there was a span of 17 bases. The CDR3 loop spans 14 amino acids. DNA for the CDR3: TGTGCCAGCAAAGAGATCGGGGCTTTGGGGGAGCTGTTTTTT. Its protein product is CASKEIGALGELFF.

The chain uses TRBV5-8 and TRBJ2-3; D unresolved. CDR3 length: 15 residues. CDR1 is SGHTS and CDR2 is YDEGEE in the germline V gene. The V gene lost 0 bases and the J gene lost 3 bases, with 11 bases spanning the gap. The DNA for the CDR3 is TGTGCCAGCAGCTTGGGAGTGGGGTTGACAGATACGCAGTATTTT. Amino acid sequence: CASSLGVGLTDTQYF.

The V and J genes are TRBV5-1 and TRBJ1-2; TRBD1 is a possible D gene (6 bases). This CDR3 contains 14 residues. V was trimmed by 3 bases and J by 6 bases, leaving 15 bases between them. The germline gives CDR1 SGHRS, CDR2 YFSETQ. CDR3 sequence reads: CASSSQGGADGYTF. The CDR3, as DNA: TGCGCCAGCAGCTCTCAAGGGGGGGCGGATGGCTACACCTTC.

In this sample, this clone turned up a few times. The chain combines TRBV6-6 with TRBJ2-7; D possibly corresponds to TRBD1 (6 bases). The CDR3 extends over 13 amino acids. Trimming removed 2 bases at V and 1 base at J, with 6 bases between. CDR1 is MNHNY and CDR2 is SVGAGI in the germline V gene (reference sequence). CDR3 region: CASSYRGSYEQYF. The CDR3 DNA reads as TGTGCCAGCAGTTACAGGGGGTCCTACGAGCAGTACTTC.

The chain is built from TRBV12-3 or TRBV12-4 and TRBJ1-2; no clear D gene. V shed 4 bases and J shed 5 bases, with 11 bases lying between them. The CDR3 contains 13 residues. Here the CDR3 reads CASSSGETYGYTF. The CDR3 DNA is TGTGCCAGCAGTTCAGGAGAGACTTATGGCTACACCTTC.

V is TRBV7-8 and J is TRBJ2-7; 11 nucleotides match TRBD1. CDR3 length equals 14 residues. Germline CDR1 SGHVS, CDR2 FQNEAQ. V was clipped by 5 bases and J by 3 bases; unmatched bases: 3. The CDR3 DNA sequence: TGTGCCAGCAGCACGGGACAGGGGGACTACGAGCAGTACTTC. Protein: CASSTGQGDYEQYF.

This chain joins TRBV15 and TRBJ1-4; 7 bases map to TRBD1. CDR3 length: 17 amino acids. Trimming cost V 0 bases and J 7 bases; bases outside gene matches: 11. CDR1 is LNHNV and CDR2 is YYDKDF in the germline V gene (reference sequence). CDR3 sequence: CATSRDGRGRIGEKLFF. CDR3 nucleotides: TGTGCCACCAGCAGAGATGGGAGGGGGCGCATTGGTGAAAAACTGTTTTTT.

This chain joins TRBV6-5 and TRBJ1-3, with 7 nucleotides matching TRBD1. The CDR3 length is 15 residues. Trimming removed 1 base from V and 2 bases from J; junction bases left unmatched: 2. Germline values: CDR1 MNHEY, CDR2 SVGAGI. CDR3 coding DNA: TGTGCCAGCAGTTACTTCCAGGGGGCTGGAAACACCATATATTTT. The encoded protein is CASSYFQGAGNTIYF.

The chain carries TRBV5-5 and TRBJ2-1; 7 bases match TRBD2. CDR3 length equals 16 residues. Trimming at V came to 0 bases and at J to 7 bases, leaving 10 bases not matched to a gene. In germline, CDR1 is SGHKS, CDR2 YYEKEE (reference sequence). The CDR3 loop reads CASSLANREGGNEQFF. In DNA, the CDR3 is TGTGCCAGCAGCTTGGCCAACCGTGAGGGAGGGAATGAGCAGTTCTTC.

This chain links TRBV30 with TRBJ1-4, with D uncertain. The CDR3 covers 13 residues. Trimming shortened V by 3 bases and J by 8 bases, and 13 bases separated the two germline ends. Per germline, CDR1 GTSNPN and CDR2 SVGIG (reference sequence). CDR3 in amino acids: CAWSRAGGEKLFF. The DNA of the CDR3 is TGTGCCTGGAGCCGAGCAGGCGGGGAAAAACTGTTTTTT.

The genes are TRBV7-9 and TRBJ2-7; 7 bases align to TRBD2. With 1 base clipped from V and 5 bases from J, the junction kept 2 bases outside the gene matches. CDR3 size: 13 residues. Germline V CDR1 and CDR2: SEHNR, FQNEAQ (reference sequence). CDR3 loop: CASSLGGGNEQYF. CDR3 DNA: TGTGCCAGCAGCTTAGGGGGAGGGAACGAGCAGTACTTC.